This T cell receptor (beta chain) derives from a study of blood T cell repertoires in COVID-19. Whole-study context: Material from acute and convalescent COVID-19 was sourced from the United States, Italy and Spain. PBMCs, B-cell-depleted T cells, or T cells provided the cDNA or gDNA that made up the material.

Original analysis: Reference gene primer amplification gave nucleated cell count estimates. Using immunoSEQ multiplex PCR, the repertoire was profiled, and TCRdb retains in-frame clones only, with some absent. The DNA was the basis for D and trimming; V, J and clone size are from that table. Of 150,000 to 180,000 clones in the sample, approximately 86% are singletons; the top ten hold roughly 0.6%. The sample comprised peripheral blood. The receptor was derived from a man between 60 and 70 years old with COVID-19, enrolled during active disease.

The DNA for the CDR3 is TGTGCCGCCGGACCGTACAGGGTGAGGACTGAAGCTTTCTTT. Translating it yields CAAGPYRVRTEAFF. This chain links TRBV19 with TRBJ1-1; D may be TRBD1 (6 bases). Germline loops: CDR1 LNHDA, CDR2 SQIVND (reference sequence). This CDR3 comprises 14 residues. Trimming removed 11 bases at V and 5 bases at J, with 21 bases between.